The 13 T cell receptor beta chains below all came from one sample that was sequenced in a study of pediatric ulcerative colitis (dated by TCRdb to between 2018 and 2021). During colonoscopy, one to two rectal pinch biopsies were obtained for research purposes. The method was the immunoSEQ multiplex PCR assay. Here the immuneACCESS table is served through TCRdb, limited to in-frame sequences with V and J called. Missing clones are a known gap in these copies; in checked studies unresolved V genes cover under half, and the rest lacks a known reason. This sample is represented by about 35,000 clones; about 81% of them were singletons. 0.85% to 1.3% of the sample is in the top ten clones. What was sequenced was gut tissue. These receptors all come from a boy aged 10-17 years with mild ulcerative colitis.

The chain uses TRBV5-8 and TRBJ1-1; unclear D gene. CDR1 and CDR2 (germline): SGHTS, YDEGEE. The CDR3 runs to 14 residues. V was trimmed by 0 bases and J by 1 base, leaving 7 bases between them. In DNA, the CDR3 is TGTGCCAGCAGCTTGGTCCAATCGAACACTGAAGCTTTCTTT. Protein: CASSLVQSNTEAFF.

CDR3 region: CASSYSRGSTDTQYF. The CDR3 DNA sequence: TGTGCCAGCAGTTACTCGCGGGGGAGCACAGATACGCAGTATTTT. The chain employs TRBV6-6 and TRBJ2-3; TRBD2 matches 7 bases. With 0 bases clipped from V and 0 bases from J, the junction kept 0 bases outside the gene matches. Germline CDR1 is MNHNY and CDR2 is SVGAGI (reference sequence). The CDR3 totals 15 residues.

The CDR3 bases are TGTGCCAGCAGTTGGCCCAGGGGGGGCGGGAAGGATCAGCCCCAGCATTTT. This encodes CASSWPRGGGKDQPQHF. V gene TRBV7-2 combines with J gene TRBJ1-5, with TRBD1 matching over 7 bases. This CDR3 comprises 17 residues. Germline V CDR1 and CDR2: SGHTA, FQGNSA. Trimming took 6 bases from V and 5 from J; bases not matched to a gene: 16.

Only one count was recorded for this clone. The J gene is TRBJ2-7, the V gene TRBV27; 9 bases are a match to TRBD1. After removal of 6 bases from V and 2 bases from J, the junction contained 8 bases not matched to a gene. This CDR3 spans 15 amino acids. Germline CDR1 and CDR2: MNHEY and SMNVEV (reference sequence). This chain's CDR3 is CASRTGGPFPYEQYF. In nucleotides, the CDR3 is TGTGCCAGCAGGACAGGGGGTCCATTCCCCTACGAGCAGTACTTC.

The chain is built from TRBV7-9 and TRBJ2-7; D remains unclear. Germline V gene sequence: CDR1 SEHNR, CDR2 FQNEAQ (reference sequence). The V and J ends lost 5 bases and 2 bases respectively, with 16 bases between them. This CDR3 is 15 amino acids long. CDR3 residues: CASSVIRPRPYEQYF. For the CDR3, the DNA is TGTGCCAGCAGCGTCATTCGGCCGCGCCCCTACGAGCAGTACTTC.

V is TRBV7-2 and J is TRBJ1-2; D might be TRBD1 (5 bases). Germline CDR1 is SGHTA and CDR2 is FQGNSA. The CDR3 runs to 15 residues. Trimming removed 3 bases at V and 2 bases at J, with 13 bases between. The CDR3 region has the DNA TGTGCCAGCAGCTTCCCCACGAGACAGAACTATGGCTACACCTTC. Its protein product is CASSFPTRQNYGYTF. Full variable domain (remainder filled in from reference TRBV7-2 and TRBJ1-2): GAGVSQSPSNKVTEKGKDVELRCDPISGHTALYWYRQSLGQGLEFLIYFQGNSAPDKSGLPSDRFSAERTGGSVSTLTIQRTQQEDSAVYLCASSFPTRQNYGYTFGSGTRLTVV.

A remark on this clone: The sample carries other DNA sequences with the same CDR3. The chain recombines TRBV7-2 with TRBJ1-1; possible D gene TRBD1, 5 bases. The CDR3 is 13 residues long. CDR1 and CDR2 from the germline V gene are SGHTA and FQGNSA. V shed 3 bases and J shed 4 bases, with 9 bases lying between them. The CDR3 DNA reads TGTGCCAGCAGCTTGGGGGTACGCACTGAAGCTTTCTTT. It translates to CASSLGVRTEAFF.

This clone showed up just a few times. This chain joins TRBV15 and TRBJ1-2, with 8 bases aligning to TRBD1. CDR1 is LNHNV, CDR2 YYDKDF, per germline (reference sequence). J lost 4 bases, V lost 1 base, and 5 bases had no gene match. This CDR3 is built from 15 residues. For the CDR3, the DNA is TGTGCCACCAGCAGAGGGACAGGGCGATCCTATGGCTACACCTTC. Amino acids: CATSRGTGRSYGYTF.

The chain recombines TRBV5-1 with TRBJ2-5; 9 nucleotides match TRBD2. The CDR3 runs to 15 residues. Per germline, CDR1 SGHRS and CDR2 YFSETQ. V was clipped by 3 bases and J by 7 bases; unmatched bases: 10. The CDR3 DNA reads as TGCGCCAGCAGCTCCTTCGGCGGGGGGGCCGGGACCCAGTACTTC. This gives the protein CASSSFGGGAGTQYF.

The chain carries TRBV29-1 and TRBJ2-2; maybe TRBD2 (5 bases). The CDR3 loop spans 14 amino acids. Trimming removed 3 bases from V and 2 bases from J, with 10 bases in between. CDR1 is SQVTM and CDR2 is ANQGSEA in the germline V gene. The CDR3 DNA follows: TGCAGCGTTGATCGGGGAACTAACACCGGGGAGCTGTTTTTT. It translates to CSVDRGTNTGELFF.

Worth noting for this clone: The sample contains more than one DNA sequence encoding this CDR3. The chain is built from TRBV5-1 and TRBJ1-2; D gene uncertain. The V and J ends lost 0 bases and 0 bases respectively, with 3 bases between them. Germline V gene sequence: CDR1 SGHRS, CDR2 YFSETQ. CDR3 length: 13 residues. CDR3 DNA: TGCGCCAGCAGCTTGGCAACTAACTATGGCTACACCTTC. Translation gives CASSLATNYGYTF.

The chain couples TRBV9 to TRBJ1-1; TRBD1 is a possible D gene (6 bases). Germline values: CDR1 SGDLS, CDR2 YYNGEE. The V gene lost 7 bases and the J gene lost 1 base, with 11 bases spanning the gap. The CDR3 sequence is 13 residues long. As DNA, the CDR3 is TGTGCCAGCGTGGGACAACCGAACACTGAAGCTTTCTTT. Translation gives CASVGQPNTEAFF.

In this sample, this clone turned up once. The chain joins TRBV2 to TRBJ2-1; no clear D gene. The CDR3 sequence is 12 residues long. Germline V gene sequence: CDR1 SNHLY, CDR2 FYNNEI. The germline V and J ends were trimmed by 8 bases and 5 bases, with 10 bases remaining between them. The CDR3 DNA follows: TGTGCCAGCGAGAGGCCGGACAATGAGCAGTTCTTC. Its protein is CASERPDNEQFF.